This T cell receptor (beta chain) is drawn from a study of cytomegalovirus exposure and HLA in healthy donors (dated 2017 in TCRdb). Concerning the study at large: An earlier analysis of about 530 of the donors reported approximately 280 Gb of sequence data and 100 million to 120 million unique TCR beta sequences obtained from some 170 million T cells. The aim of the study was to test whether cataloging public T cell receptors could identify signatures of past pathogen exposure. The genetic ancestry cluster associated with self-reported Caucasian donors included around 76% of the approximately 400 genotyped donors. Donor age, sex, ethnicity and CMV serostatus were collected together with the repertoire data. HLA typing included class I and class II loci at four-digit resolution. The study combined high-throughput TCR immunosequencing, statistical association of individual TCRs with disease status, and machine learning to predict cytomegalovirus infection status. Roughly 5 DR-DQ haplotypes were treated as single units for association and clustering because of strong linkage in the cohort. A later genetic analysis took genome-wide SNP genotypes for about 55% of the roughly 670 donors and used that subset as a discovery cohort. Rather than using new phenotypic data, the later analysis identified candidate immune exposures from TCR beta sequences and from how often those sequences occurred across donors. The study profiled the T cell repertoires of hundreds of subjects by immunosequencing and related them to cytomegalovirus serostatus. Every repertoire in the discovery cohort had been generated on one and the same sequencing platform. On average, around 240,000 unique TCR beta nucleotide sequences were sequenced per donor among a few hundred genotyped donors of the cohort, with about 19% of those sequences being non-productive. An early release that covered around 590 HLA-typed donors contained about 300 gigabases of sequencing data and 65 million to 100 million unique TCR sequences. A separate validation cohort of roughly 110 different subjects was used in addition to the approximately 700-subject first cohort. To decide whether each TCR beta V gene segment behaved as functional or pseudogenic, an earlier analysis of some 540 of the donors relied on high-throughput TCR beta sequencing. Typing coverage differed by locus: A, B, C, DRB1 and DQB1 were typed in roughly 620-640 donors, DQA1 in 500 to 550, DPA1 in around 600, and DPB1 in 450 to 490. A later analysis re-analyzed previously published TCR beta repertoires from approximately 670 donors and added high-resolution HLA genotyping to study TCR occurrence patterns. What the research found in general, with its limitations: According to a later analysis, most CMV-associated TCR beta chains appeared to be HLA-restricted, and the HLA associations seemed to be driven largely by CMV exposure. Because the 87-base-pair reads could not distinguish some IMGT-functional V segments, including TRBV6-2 and TRBV6-3, those segments were excluded. In the study, some 160 TCR beta chains were listed as associated with cytomegalovirus. The classifier was reported to diagnose cytomegalovirus status with high specificity and sensitivity in both the original cohort and the validation cohort. Sequencing depth was assumed to be roughly uniform across donors in the presence/absence analyses, though that assumption may not hold. CMV serostatus was the only immune exposure information available for the cohort. Because some donors lacked HLA typing at each locus, the association tests relied only on the typed subset. It was suggested by the authors that the approach could potentially be generalized to other disease states and immunological phenotypes. Several of the top co-occurrence clusters appeared to be linked to parvovirus B19, influenza, CMV and Epstein-Barr virus, according to a later analysis. A later genetic analysis reported fewer N-insertions in productive TCRs among donors in an Asian-associated ancestry cluster than the roughly 620-donor mean. Because counts were too low, some 17 rarely observed V segments, including chromosome 9 orphons, were excluded from the earlier analysis of under 650 of the donors. This cohort had only TCR beta chains sequenced, and the lack of alpha or paired-chain data limited which features could be detected. A later genetic analysis associated a missense DCLRE1C variant with V-gene and J-gene trimming of TCR beta chains, and an independent cohort replicated the association. An earlier analysis of 587 of the donors showed that most TCR beta V segments appeared in productive rearrangements either about 90% or about 30% of the time, which broadly matched IMGT annotations. A few of the identified cytomegalovirus-associated TCR beta chains were confirmed in vitro to be specific for cytomegalovirus antigens. At a false discovery rate of 0.05, a later analysis linked about 16,000 TCR beta sequences to specific HLA alleles. In a later analysis, TCR association rates were found to vary across HLA loci, with the most associated TCRs seen for DRB1 alleles and the fewest for HLA-C alleles. In a later analysis, HLA-associated TCR beta chains were found to be more clonally expanded and to have lower generation probabilities than equally common non-associated chains. A cluster of highly shared sequence variants was judged likely to represent a technical artifact of the sequencing pipeline. Linkage disequilibrium might explain the correlated functional status among segregating V segments, but an unknown experimental factor could not be ruled out. Most TCR sequences were observed very rarely across donors, whereas some public TCRs were present in many individuals. A further reported finding was that TCR beta sequences accurately predicted the HLA-A and HLA-B alleles for most subjects in the first cohort. When HLA alleles, especially DR and DQ, strongly co-occurred, attributing TCR associations to individual alleles was difficult.

A remark on this clone: The target of this receptor is not known. No quality values exist for individual bases; no much larger clone is one base distant.

Library preparation was by the immunoSEQ multiplex PCR assay. For the multiplex PCR, a mixture combining 60 forward primers for TCR Vbeta segments and 13 reverse primers for TCR Jbeta segments was used. The CDR3 region of rearranged TCR beta genes was amplified from genomic DNA by a multiplex PCR assay. The Illumina HiSeq System was used to sequence the amplified TCR beta libraries as 87-base-pair reads. The authors' analysis ran thus. A later analysis counted 75 million to 100 million unique TCR beta chains across the 550 to 750 repertoires, and 9 million to 14 million of these chains were shared by at least two donors. Raw reads were error-corrected and collapsed into unique sequences by a nearest-neighbor algorithm in which closely related sequences were merged to remove PCR and sequencing errors. CDR3 sequences were aligned to IMGT reference sequences to assign V, D and J gene segments. For a sequence to be retained, a match of at least six nucleotides was required to both a V gene segment and a J gene segment. Rearrangements were classified as productive when the CDR3 lacked stop codons and remained in frame with V and J, and all other rearrangements were classified as non-productive. Following IMGT convention, CDR3 was defined as the stretch from the second conserved V-encoded cysteine up to the conserved J-encoded phenylalanine. In an earlier analysis of 550 to 650 of the donors, sequences lacking an unambiguous match to a single V gene segment were excluded. In an earlier analysis of roughly 600 of the donors, a V segment was called functional when productive rearrangements were above 56.7%, and segregating when the standard deviation between donors exceeded 5%. A statistical classification framework was built to diagnose cytomegalovirus status from the catalog of TCR beta chain sequences. In a later analysis, V and J genes were assigned by comparing TCR nucleotide sequences against IMGT/GENE-DB human TR gene sequences. The TCRdist pipeline was used in a later analysis to assign CDR3 sequences and most-parsimonious VDJ recombination scenarios. In a later analysis, each TCR beta chain was defined by its CDR3 amino acid sequence together with its V-gene family, and reads without a unique V-gene family were excluded. A later analysis removed roughly 590 highly shared, low-generation-probability nucleotide sequences to deal with suspected cross-contamination and a sequencing artifact. In a later analysis, a clonal expansion index for each public chain was calculated from normalized within-repertoire ranks of inferred template counts. In a later analysis, generation probabilities were computed with a VDJ recombination model fitted to out-of-frame rearrangements, and the resulting probabilities were checked against IGoR. A later analysis scored TCR-TCR, TCR-HLA and TCR-CMV co-occurrence with hypergeometric tests, applying a repertoire-size bias correction to TCR pairs. In a later analysis, false discovery rates were estimated by permuting HLA or CMV assignments 20 times. In a later analysis, co-occurring TCRs were grouped using DBSCAN, and TCRdist sequence similarity was added for clustering within HLA-allele-positive subsets. Repertoires with fewer than 30,000 or more than 120,000 public chains were left out of co-occurrence clustering, as were about 5 repertoires with anomalous nucleotide sharing. This immuneACCESS table, as held by TCRdb, lists in-frame sequences with V and J called but not all clones. Of the missing ones, under half trace to an unresolved V gene in checked studies; the others have no known cause. V, J and clone size reflect that table, while D and trimming were determined from the DNA. This sample comprises approximately 54,000 clones, approximately 82% of them detected only once. Less than 4% of the sample is held by the ten biggest clonotypes.

From a lookup of the germline V gene (reference sequence), CDR1 and CDR2 are MNHEY and SMNVEV. V is pared back by 2 bases and J by 0 bases, with 10 bases lying between the germline termini. The CDR3, from cysteine to phenylalanine, totals 15 residues. Left in the record is the CDR3 DNA by itself, 45 bases read in frame from the first base. The cohort comprised 550 to 700 healthy bone marrow donors. At the time of sampling, every cohort member was nominally healthy, though immune exposures that went unrecorded were likely present. The donor tested CMV seronegative and was one of the 352 seronegative cohort members. Every donor gave a peripheral blood sample, and the peripheral blood mononuclear cells from that sample were used for TCR beta sequencing. The Qiagen DNeasy Blood Extraction Kit was used to extract genomic DNA from the blood cell samples.

The receptor was derived from a woman aged 18-29 years in good health and CMV-seronegative. Material: PBMCs. The sequence links TRBV27 to TRBJ1-1; the D gene is not confidently resolved. The sequence in DNA is TGTGCCAGCAGTTTAACGGGGTTGGTGAACACTGAAGCTTTCTTT. This gives the protein CASSLTGLVNTEAFF.